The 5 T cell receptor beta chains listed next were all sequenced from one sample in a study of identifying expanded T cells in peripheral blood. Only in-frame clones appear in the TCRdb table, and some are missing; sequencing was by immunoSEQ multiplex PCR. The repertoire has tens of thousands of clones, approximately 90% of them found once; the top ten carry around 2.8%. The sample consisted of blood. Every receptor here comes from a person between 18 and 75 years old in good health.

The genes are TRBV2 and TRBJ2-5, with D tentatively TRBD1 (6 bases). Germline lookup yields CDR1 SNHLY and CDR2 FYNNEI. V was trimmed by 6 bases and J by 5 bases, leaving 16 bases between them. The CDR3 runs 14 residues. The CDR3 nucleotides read TGTGCCAGCAGGGATTCCACAGGGTTGGAGACCCAGTACTTC. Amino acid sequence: CASRDSTGLETQYF.

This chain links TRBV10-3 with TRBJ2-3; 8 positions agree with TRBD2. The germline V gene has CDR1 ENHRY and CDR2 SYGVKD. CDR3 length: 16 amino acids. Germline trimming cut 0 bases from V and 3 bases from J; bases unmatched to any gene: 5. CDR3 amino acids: CAISESGSGATDTQYF. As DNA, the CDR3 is TGTGCCATCAGTGAGTCGGGTAGCGGGGCGACAGATACGCAGTATTTT.

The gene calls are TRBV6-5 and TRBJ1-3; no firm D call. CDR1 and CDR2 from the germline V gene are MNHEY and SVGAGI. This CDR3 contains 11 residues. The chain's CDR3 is CVAMVGNTIYF. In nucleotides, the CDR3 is TGTGTAGCAATGGTGGGAAACACCATATATTTT.

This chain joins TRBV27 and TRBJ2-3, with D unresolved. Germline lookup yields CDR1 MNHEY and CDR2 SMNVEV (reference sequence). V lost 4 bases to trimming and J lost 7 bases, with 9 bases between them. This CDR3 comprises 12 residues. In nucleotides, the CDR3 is TGTGCCAGCAGTTCAGCAGCGTATACGCAGTATTTT. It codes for CASSSAAYTQYF.

The CDR3 loop reads CASSQRVVSYGYTF. The CDR3 coding sequence is TGCGCCAGCAGCCAAAGGGTCGTCTCCTATGGCTACACCTTC. The chain recombines TRBV4-1 with TRBJ1-2; the D is unclear. The V gene lost 2 bases and the J gene lost 4 bases, with 11 bases spanning the gap. Germline values: CDR1 MGHRA, CDR2 YSYEKL. The CDR3 runs 14 residues.